The text below deals with one T cell receptor (beta chain). The sample belongs to a study of cytomegalovirus exposure and HLA in healthy donors. The CDR3 spans 13 residues. Germline loops: CDR1 SNHLY, CDR2 FYNNEI. Trimming removed 4 bases at V and 6 bases at J, with 12 bases between. 13 Jbeta primers and 60 Vbeta primers were used for the PCR. Libraries were prepared by immunoSEQ multiplex PCR; TCRdb keeps only in-frame clonotypes and omits some of them. The data contain roughly 150,000 clones, roughly 80% of them seen just once; the ten biggest clones take up 14%. This sequence was found in a woman aged 40 to 55 in good health and CMV-seronegative. The rearrangement joins TRBV2 to TRBJ1-2, with D uncertain. Sequenced: PBMCs. The CDR3 spells CASSGRPRDGYTF. DNA for the CDR3: TGTGCCAGCAGTGGCCGGCCGCGGGATGGCTACACCTTC.